The 14 T cell receptor beta chains given below trace back to one sample, sequenced in a study of shared clonotypes between healthy human individuals. Selected positively for CCR7 and CD45RO-negative, naive CD8 cells excluded terminally differentiated effector memory CD45RA+ cells. Profiled with immunoSEQ multiplex PCR; TCRdb holds only in-frame clones, not every one. Of about 2.1 million clones in the sample, around 95% were seen once. Sequencing was performed on naive CD8+ T cells from PBMCs. The receptors derive from a man aged 18 to 29 in good health. Some clones in this sample may be carry-over from other donors' samples.

V and J are TRBV27 and TRBJ2-7; possible D gene TRBD2, 8 bases. Germline CDR1 and CDR2: MNHEY and SMNVEV (reference sequence). The CDR3 runs to 15 residues. Trimming removed 4 bases at V and 5 bases at J, with 18 bases between. The CDR3 protein is CASSSGGTRVDEQYF. The CDR3 region has the DNA TGTGCCAGCAGTTCAGGGGGGACTAGGGTTGACGAGCAGTACTTC.

V gene TRBV7-9 combines with J gene TRBJ2-7; 12 positions match TRBD2. Unmatched junction bases numbered 5, after V lost 3 bases and J lost 5 bases. CDR1 SEHNR and CDR2 FQNEAQ come from the germline V gene (reference sequence). The length of the CDR3 is 15 residues. CDR3 coding DNA: TGTGCCAGCAGCTTCCTAGCGGGAGGGCCAAACGAGCAGTACTTC. Its translation is CASSFLAGGPNEQYF. Combining the CDR3 with reference TRBV7-9 and TRBJ2-7 gives the whole variable domain DTGVSQNPRHKITKRGQNVTFRCDPISEHNRLYWYRQTLGQGPEFLTYFQNEAQLEKSRLLSDRFSAERPKGSFSTLEIQRTEQGDSAMYLCASSFLAGGPNEQYFGPGTRLTVT.

The chain carries TRBV14 and TRBJ2-3; D perhaps matches TRBD2 (6 bases). CDR1 and CDR2 from the germline V gene are SGHDN and FVKESK. The CDR3 is 15 amino acids. The germline V and J ends were trimmed by 0 bases and 4 bases, with 11 bases remaining between them. CDR3 sequence (DNA): TGTGCCAGCAGCCAAGAGAGGGGCGGGGCAGATACGCAGTATTTT. It encodes CASSQERGGADTQYF.

A note on this clone: Different DNA sequences within this sample yield the same CDR3. The CDR3 coding sequence is TGTGCCAGCAGTATAGGGACAGGATACGAGCAGTACTTC. Translating gives CASSIGTGYEQYF. The chain links TRBV27 to TRBJ2-7; TRBD1 aligns across 8 bases. This CDR3 is 13 amino acids long. Trimming at V came to 5 bases and at J to 4 bases, leaving 4 bases not matched to a gene. CDR1 and CDR2 from the germline V gene are MNHEY and SMNVEV (reference sequence).

CDR3 sequence: CASSLYGGEGMNTEAFF. The CDR3 coding sequence is TGTGCCAGCAGTTTATATGGAGGGGAGGGCATGAACACTGAAGCTTTCTTT. The V and J genes are TRBV27 and TRBJ1-1; D is possibly TRBD1 (5 bases). Germline V gives CDR1 MNHEY, CDR2 SMNVEV (reference sequence). The CDR3 loop spans 17 amino acids. V was pared by 1 base and J by 0 bases, with 15 bases between.

The chain employs TRBV10-2 and TRBJ2-7, with 7 positions matching TRBD2. Germline V gene sequence: CDR1 WSHSY, CDR2 SAAADI. This CDR3 has 17 residues. V was clipped by 3 bases and J by 2 bases; unmatched bases: 13. CDR3 coding DNA: TGCGCCAGCAGTGACCCAACCGGTCGGGGAGGGCCCTACGAGCAGTACTTC. Residues: CASSDPTGRGGPYEQYF.

The chain is built from TRBV27 and TRBJ1-5; 8 bases align to TRBD1. CDR1 is MNHEY and CDR2 is SMNVEV in the germline V gene (reference sequence). With 5 bases clipped from V and 5 bases from J, the junction kept 8 bases outside the gene matches. This CDR3 is built from 15 residues. The DNA of the CDR3 is TGTGCCAGCAGTCCCCTCACAGGGGGGTATCAGCCCCAGCATTTT. Translating it yields CASSPLTGGYQPQHF.

V gene TRBV28 combines with J gene TRBJ2-2; D is uncertain. The V end was cut by 4 bases, the J end by 5 bases, with 8 bases between. The germline V gene encodes CDR1 MDHEN and CDR2 SYDVKM. The CDR3 totals 13 residues. CDR3 in amino acids: CASSSLETGELFF. In DNA, the CDR3 is TGTGCCAGCAGTTCCTTAGAAACCGGGGAGCTGTTTTTT.

On this clone itself: One end of the junction fails to match germline, which may point to a read error. The sample holds other DNA sequences that translate to the same CDR3. The rearrangement joins TRBV2 to TRBJ1-5, with TRBD1 matching 8 bases. CDR1 and CDR2 from the germline V gene are SNHLY and FYNNEI. The CDR3 runs to 15 residues. Here the CDR3 DNA reads TGTGCTAGCAGTGACAGGGGAAGAAGCAATCAGCCCCAGCATTTT. Encoded protein: CASSDRGRSNQPQHF.

CDR3 DNA sequence: TGTGCCAGCAGCCCGTCCCCCGTGAGGTCTTTCTTT. It codes for CASSPSPVRSFF. V is TRBV9 and J is TRBJ1-1; no clear D gene. V gave up 4 bases and J gave up 12 bases, with 16 bases separating them. CDR1 is SGDLS and CDR2 is YYNGEE in the germline V gene. The CDR3 spans 12 residues.

The J gene is TRBJ2-2, the V gene TRBV7-9, with D perhaps TRBD1 (6 bases). V gave up 3 bases and J gave up 2 bases, with 10 bases separating them. The CDR3 runs 15 residues. CDR1 and CDR2 (germline): SEHNR, FQNEAQ (reference sequence). The CDR3, as DNA: TGTGCCAGCAGCTTGCCGGACAGCAACACCGGGGAGCTGTTTTTT. This sequence encodes CASSLPDSNTGELFF.

Only a few counts were recorded for this clone. The CDR3 DNA reads as TGCGCCAGCAGCCAAGTGGGCGGAACTCAGCCCCAGCATTTT. As protein: CASSQVGGTQPQHF. V and J are TRBV4-1 and TRBJ1-5; no firm D call. Trimming stripped 1 base from V and 6 bases from J, with 10 bases between. CDR1 and CDR2 (germline): MGHRA, YSYEKL. The CDR3 sequence is 14 residues long.

In DNA, the CDR3 is TGTGCCAGCAGCCCTCCGGGACTTTTCAAGCAGTACTTC. Translating it yields CASSPPGLFKQYF. The chain employs TRBV9 and TRBJ2-7; D possibly corresponds to TRBD2 (6 bases). The germline gives CDR1 SGDLS, CDR2 YYNGEE. CDR3 length: 13 amino acids. Between the trimmed V and J ends, which lost 4 bases and 8 bases, there was a span of 16 bases.

Concerning this clone itself: Other nucleotide sequences in the sample specify the same CDR3. The chain combines TRBV27 with TRBJ2-5; D is uncertain. CDR3 length equals 13 residues. Germline lookup yields CDR1 MNHEY and CDR2 SMNVEV (reference sequence). The V end lost 2 bases, the J end lost 1 base, and 5 bases lay between the germline ends. As DNA, the CDR3 is TGTGCCAGCAGTTTAAGTCGCCAAGAGACCCAGTACTTC. Translated, it gives CASSLSRQETQYF.